A single sample gave rise to the 15 T cell receptor beta chains below, sequenced in a study of cytomegalovirus exposure and HLA in healthy donors. Primers: 60 Vbeta forward and 13 Jbeta reverse. The data were produced by immunoSEQ multiplex PCR, yet TCRdb's version contains in-frame clones alone and is incomplete. The repertoire consists of more than 95,000 clones, with approximately 74% occurring once and the leading ten covering roughly 3.2%. Specimen: PBMCs. The source is a female donor in good health and CMV-seropositive.

The chain recombines TRBV2 with TRBJ1-2; possible D gene TRBD1, 6 bases. This CDR3 comprises 15 residues. The germline V gene has CDR1 SNHLY and CDR2 FYNNEI. V was clipped by 6 bases and J by 4 bases, with 18 bases between them. CDR3 nucleotide sequence: TGTGCCAGCAGAGCCGGCGGGGGGGCAGGCTATGGCTACACCTTC. This gives the protein CASRAGGGAGYGYTF.

The rearrangement uses TRBV16 and TRBJ1-1; D gene uncertain. The CDR3 has 11 amino acids. CDR1 KGHSY and CDR2 FQNENV come from the germline V gene. With 4 bases removed from V and 7 bases from J, the gap between germline ends came to 7 bases. The CDR3 loop is CASSRRGEAFF. The CDR3 DNA is TGTGCCAGCAGCCGCCGGGGTGAAGCTTTCTTT.

A few counts support this clone. The chain joins TRBV4-3 to TRBJ2-1; 7 bases line up with TRBD1. Trimming at V came to 7 bases and at J to 6 bases, leaving 9 bases not matched to a gene. The CDR3 is 14 residues long. Germline CDR1 and CDR2: LGHNA and YSLEER. CDR3 region: CASKRQGEFNEQFF. CDR3 DNA sequence: TGCGCCAGCAAACGACAGGGAGAATTCAATGAGCAGTTCTTC.

Only one count was recorded for this clone. This chain uses TRBV4-1 with TRBJ2-7; 15 nucleotides agree with TRBD2. In germline, CDR1 is MGHRA, CDR2 YSYEKL. This CDR3 is 15 amino acids long. The V gene end was trimmed by 1 base and the J gene end by 7 bases; junction bases not matched to a gene: 2. The DNA for the CDR3 is TGCGCCAGCAGCCAAGCGGGACTAGCGGGGGGAGAGCAGTACTTC. It encodes CASSQAGLAGGEQYF.

The chain joins TRBV30 to TRBJ2-7; weak D call: TRBD1 (6 bases). The CDR3 runs to 15 residues. Trimming left V 5 bases short and J 5 bases short, with 22 bases between. Per germline, CDR1 GTSNPN and CDR2 SVGIG (reference sequence). Here the CDR3 DNA reads TGTGCCTGGGGTTTTGGGGACACTAGGGCTGACGAGCAGTACTTC. Protein product: CAWGFGDTRADEQYF.

The chain carries TRBV18 and TRBJ2-5, with 7 bases lining up with TRBD1. This CDR3 is built from 14 residues. Unmatched junction bases numbered 3, after V lost 2 bases and J lost 3 bases. The germline V gene encodes CDR1 KGHSH and CDR2 LQKENI. The CDR3 DNA sequence: TGTGCCAGCTCACCATCGGGACAGAAAGAGACCCAGTACTTC. It translates to CASSPSGQKETQYF.

J is TRBJ2-7 and V is TRBV6-1; the D gene is possibly TRBD1 (6 bases). V lost 2 bases, J lost 7 bases, and 24 bases lay in between. CDR3 size: 17 residues. From germline, CDR1 is MNHNS and CDR2 SASEGT. As DNA, the CDR3 is TGTGCCAGCAGTGAACGTCCAGGGGCGCAATTTCTGAGGGAGCAGTACTTC. This sequence encodes CASSERPGAQFLREQYF.

The chain couples TRBV10-3 to TRBJ2-1, with 10 bases lining up with TRBD2. With 0 bases clipped from V and 7 bases from J, the junction kept 9 bases outside the gene matches. The CDR3 extends over 17 amino acids. Germline CDR1 ENHRY, CDR2 SYGVKD. The CDR3 loop reads CAISESPPGLARNEQFF. In DNA, the CDR3 is TGTGCCATCAGTGAGTCTCCGCCGGGACTAGCGCGTAATGAGCAGTTCTTC.

The rearrangement joins TRBV9 to TRBJ1-3, with D possibly being TRBD1 (5 bases). CDR3 length: 15 amino acids. Germline V lookup: CDR1 SGDLS, CDR2 YYNGEE. V lost 0 bases, J lost 0 bases, and 7 bases lay in between. The CDR3 protein is CASSVGQYSGNTIYF. In DNA form, the CDR3 reads TGTGCCAGCAGCGTAGGACAGTACTCTGGAAACACCATATATTTT.

This clone was counted only a few times. The chain employs TRBV10-3 and TRBJ2-7, with 7 bases fitting TRBD2. Germline V lookup: CDR1 ENHRY, CDR2 SYGVKD. CDR3 length: 14 residues. J gave up 3 bases and V 3 bases, and 5 bases lay outside the gene matches. CDR3 in amino acids: CAISDQRGRYEQYF. As DNA, the CDR3 is TGTGCCATCAGTGACCAGCGGGGTCGCTACGAGCAGTACTTC.

The CDR3 bases are TGCGCCAGCAGCCAAGGTCCAGCGGGGGGCACAGATACGCAGTATTTT. Residues: CASSQGPAGGTDTQYF. The chain is built from TRBV4-3 and TRBJ2-3; 8 bases are shared with TRBD2. Germline V lookup: CDR1 LGHNA, CDR2 YSLEER. The CDR3 covers 16 residues. The junction had 4 bases not matched to a gene; V was cut back by 1 base and J by 1 base.

This chain joins TRBV7-2 and TRBJ2-2; D uncertain. The CDR3 is made up of 12 amino acids. V was trimmed by 8 bases and J by 2 bases, leaving 6 bases between them. Germline V gives CDR1 SGHTA, CDR2 FQGNSA. The CDR3 region has the DNA TGTGCCAGCGGGCCAAACACCGGGGAGCTGTTTTTT. It encodes CASGPNTGELFF.

The V gene is TRBV28, the J gene TRBJ1-2; 8 positions match TRBD1. Per germline, CDR1 MDHEN and CDR2 SYDVKM. The junction had 6 bases not matched to a gene; V was cut back by 2 bases and J by 4 bases. This CDR3 contains 15 residues. This CDR3 is CASSLQGAAPYGYTF. For the CDR3, the DNA is TGTGCCAGCAGTTTACAGGGGGCCGCGCCCTATGGCTACACCTTC.

V and J are TRBV4-2 and TRBJ1-4; 7 nucleotides match TRBD1. The CDR3 is made up of 16 amino acids. The ends lost 4 bases at V and 12 bases at J; junction bases unmatched: 17. Germline values: CDR1 LGHNA, CDR2 YNFKEQ. CDR3 nucleotides: TGTGCCAGCAGCCCCCTCAGGGGGACAGCAGATGGTGAACTGTTTTTT. It codes for CASSPLRGTADGELFF.

This chain joins TRBV6-1 and TRBJ1-6; D is unresolved. Germline V CDR1 and CDR2: MNHNS, SASEGT. The CDR3 is made up of 14 amino acids. Trimming pared 9 bases from V and 0 bases from J, leaving 9 bases between. The CDR3 reads CASRSRSYNSPLHF. In DNA, the CDR3 is TGTGCCAGTCGGTCGCGCTCCTATAATTCACCCCTCCACTTT.